The rows below give T cell receptor beta chains drawn from one sample of a study of OX40 agonist ivuxolimab in advanced cancers. Here immunoSEQ multiplex PCR was the method, and the copy in TCRdb shows in-frame clones only, minus some. Of about 79,000 clones listed, approximately 85% were seen once; the top ten hold 3% to 4.5%. Sequenced material: CD4+ or CD8+ T cells sorted from blood, taken in a trial of the OX40 agonist ivuxolimab. These receptors all stem from an adult with an advanced solid tumor such as melanoma, head and neck, liver or kidney cancer. Each CDR3 is given with its conserved first and last residue. The D gene is left open where the match is weak. Expanded clones get a size class; other rows say once, few or many, or leave the size out.

TRBJ2-7,TRBD2,once,TRBV28,TGTGCCAGCAGTTTTATTACTCCGGGACTAGGAGCCTACGAGCAGTACTTC,CASSFITPGLGAYEQYF
TRBJ2-3,TRBD2,.,TRBV18,TGTGCCAGCTCACCAAGTACTAGCGGGAACACAGATACGCAGTATTTT,CASSPSTSGNTDTQYF
TRBJ2-2,TRBD2,.,TRBV11-3,TGTGCCAGCAGCTTAGACCCACTAGCGGGAGGGCCCGACACCGGGGAGCTGTTTTTT,CASSLDPLAGGPDTGELFF
TRBJ2-7,TRBD2,.,TRBV6-5,TGTGCCAGCAGCCAGCGCGGGGGGGGTTTCTACGAGCAGTACTTC,CASSQRGGGFYEQYF
TRBJ1-2,.,few,TRBV28,TGTGCCAGCAAGCTACAGGGCTATGGCTACACCTTC,CASKLQGYGYTF
TRBJ2-2,TRBD1,.,TRBV15,TGTGCCACCAGCAGCGGACAGGCTCCTATCGGGGAGCTGTTTTTT,CATSSGQAPIGELFF
TRBJ2-2,.,.,TRBV18,TGTGCCAGCTCACCACAGGCCGGGGAGCTGTTTTTT,CASSPQAGELFF
TRBJ2-2,.,.,TRBV28,TGTGCCAGCAGGCCGGCGGGTTTTTCGATCATGAACACCGGGGAGCTGTTTTTT,CASRPAGFSIMNTGELFF
TRBJ2-3,TRBD1,once,TRBV7-2,TGTGCCAGCAGTCAGTCGGGGACAGGCACAGATACGCAGTATTTT,CASSQSGTGTDTQYF
TRBJ2-7,.,.,TRBV28,TGTGCCAGCAGTTCTAACAGCCCCTACGAGCAGTACTTC,CASSSNSPYEQYF
TRBJ2-1,.,.,TRBV10-3,TGTGCCATCAGTGAGTCGGGCAAACCCTCCTACAATGAGCAGTTCTTC,CAISESGKPSYNEQFF